Sequencing of this T cell receptor (beta chain) was carried out in a study of cytomegalovirus exposure and HLA in healthy donors. Germline CDR1 SEHNR, CDR2 FQNEAQ (reference sequence). Unmatched junction bases numbered 3, after V lost 1 base and J lost 3 bases. There are 15 residues in the CDR3. In the PCR, 60 Vbeta and 13 Jbeta primers were used. This table comes from immunoSEQ multiplex PCR, and its TCRdb copy is limited to in-frame clones, with some not included. This table has over 90,000 clones, 60% to 80% appearing once. The specimen was PBMCs. The sequence derives from a man between 45 and 60 years old in good health and CMV-seropositive. The chain couples TRBV7-9 to TRBJ1-5; 7 positions agree with TRBD1. The CDR3 here is CASSLGGQDNQPQHF. CDR3 coding DNA: TGTGCCAGCAGCTTAGGAGGACAGGACAATCAGCCCCAGCATTTT.